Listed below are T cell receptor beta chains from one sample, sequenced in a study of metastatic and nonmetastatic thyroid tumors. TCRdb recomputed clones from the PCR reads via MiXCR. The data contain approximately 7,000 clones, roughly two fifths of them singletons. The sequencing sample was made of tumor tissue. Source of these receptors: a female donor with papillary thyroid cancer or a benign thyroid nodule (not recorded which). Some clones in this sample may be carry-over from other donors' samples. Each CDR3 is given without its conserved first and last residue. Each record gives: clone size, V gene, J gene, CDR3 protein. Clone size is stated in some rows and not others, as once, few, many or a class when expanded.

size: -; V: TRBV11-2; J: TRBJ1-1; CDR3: ASSENTGLLDTEAF
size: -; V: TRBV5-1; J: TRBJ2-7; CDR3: ASSLGVTMSGEQY
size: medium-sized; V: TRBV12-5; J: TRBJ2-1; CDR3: ASGLQVYNEQF
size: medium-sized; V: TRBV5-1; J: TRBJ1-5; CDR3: ASSPGHGDSNQPQH
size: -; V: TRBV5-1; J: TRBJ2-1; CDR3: ASSFGHTFSYNEQF
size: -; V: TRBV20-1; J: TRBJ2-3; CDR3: SASPRELGTDTQY
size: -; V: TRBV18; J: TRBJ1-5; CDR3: ASSPAQGDQPQH
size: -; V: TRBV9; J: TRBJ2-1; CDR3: ASSPRAGGAGNEQF
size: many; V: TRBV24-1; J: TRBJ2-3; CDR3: ATSDSSGGRAVHTQY
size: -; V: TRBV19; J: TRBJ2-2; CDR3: AISIFGGELF
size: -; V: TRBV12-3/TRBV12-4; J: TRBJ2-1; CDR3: ASRPPLSGRVGEQF
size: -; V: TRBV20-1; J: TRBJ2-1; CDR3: SALKLAGGPNEQF
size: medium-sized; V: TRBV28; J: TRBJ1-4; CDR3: ASKRGGPVEKLF
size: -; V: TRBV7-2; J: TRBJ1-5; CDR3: AISLAGGLWGFSNQPQH
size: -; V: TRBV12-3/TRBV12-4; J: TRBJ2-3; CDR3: ASSFRQGLTDTQY
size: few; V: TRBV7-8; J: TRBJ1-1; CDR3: ASSLILPGTGWSAEAF
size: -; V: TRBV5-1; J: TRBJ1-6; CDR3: ASSPTPDSPLH
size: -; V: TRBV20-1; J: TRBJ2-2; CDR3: SASYLAGADGELF
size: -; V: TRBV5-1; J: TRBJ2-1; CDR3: ASSSTLRTVIVNEQF
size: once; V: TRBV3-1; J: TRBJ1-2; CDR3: ASSSGQGALANYGYT
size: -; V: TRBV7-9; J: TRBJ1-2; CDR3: ASSYNPDSYGYT
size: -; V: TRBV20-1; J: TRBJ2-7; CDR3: SARGCIYEQY
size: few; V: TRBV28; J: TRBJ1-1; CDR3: ASVRGRVVTEAF
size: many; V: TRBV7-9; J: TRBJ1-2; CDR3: ASRRDTNYGYT
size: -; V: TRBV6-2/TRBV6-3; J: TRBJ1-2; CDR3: ATRTGSHGYT
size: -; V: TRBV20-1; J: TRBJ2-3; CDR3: SAERRDTDTQY
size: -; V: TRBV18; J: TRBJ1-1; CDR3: ASSPWSLRTEAF
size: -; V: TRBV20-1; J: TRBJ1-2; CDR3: SVADRGRIYGYT
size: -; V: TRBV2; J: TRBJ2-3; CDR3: ASREVSTYTRY
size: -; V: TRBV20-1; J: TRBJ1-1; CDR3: SAWTYEAF
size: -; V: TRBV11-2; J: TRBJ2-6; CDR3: ASSLCGRDSGANVLT
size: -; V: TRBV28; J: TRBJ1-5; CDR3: ASRSTPGLPQH
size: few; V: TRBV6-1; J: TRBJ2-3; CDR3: ASSPPATSTDTQY
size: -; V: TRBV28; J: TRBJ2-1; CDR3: ASSLSPQPYNEQF
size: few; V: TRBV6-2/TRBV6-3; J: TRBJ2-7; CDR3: ASSYSAGYEQY
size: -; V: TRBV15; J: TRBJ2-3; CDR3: ATSRRHGTADTQY
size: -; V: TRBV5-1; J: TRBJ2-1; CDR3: ASSLTPSSYNEQF
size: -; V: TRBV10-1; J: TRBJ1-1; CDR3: ASSHTGGATEAF
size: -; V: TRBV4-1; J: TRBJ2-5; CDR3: ASSQDLEGFTETQY
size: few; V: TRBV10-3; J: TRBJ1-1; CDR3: ATGINGGSDTEAF
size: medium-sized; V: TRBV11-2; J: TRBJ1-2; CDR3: ASSLESGFPGYT
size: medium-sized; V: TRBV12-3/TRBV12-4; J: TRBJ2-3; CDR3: AMWAGGPTDTQY
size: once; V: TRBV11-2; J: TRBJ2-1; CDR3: ASSPPRELGEQF
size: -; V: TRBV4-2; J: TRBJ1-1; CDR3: ASSRITGDLRYTEAF
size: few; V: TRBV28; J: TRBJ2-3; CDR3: ASSPPPRGAIGTDTQY
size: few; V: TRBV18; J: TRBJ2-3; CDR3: ASSPGIVATDTQY
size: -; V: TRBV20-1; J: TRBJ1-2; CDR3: SARVGGGHPWLYGYT
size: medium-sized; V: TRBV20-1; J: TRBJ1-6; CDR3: SAMGDRGQNSPLH
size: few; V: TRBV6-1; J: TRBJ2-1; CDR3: ASRGGYNEQF
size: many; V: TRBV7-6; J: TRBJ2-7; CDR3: ASSLGAGGHEQY
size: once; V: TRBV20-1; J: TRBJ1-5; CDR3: SARVGGAGQPQH
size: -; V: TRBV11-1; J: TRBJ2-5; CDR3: ASSLGRVGTQY
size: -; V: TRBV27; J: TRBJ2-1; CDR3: ASMLAGRQF